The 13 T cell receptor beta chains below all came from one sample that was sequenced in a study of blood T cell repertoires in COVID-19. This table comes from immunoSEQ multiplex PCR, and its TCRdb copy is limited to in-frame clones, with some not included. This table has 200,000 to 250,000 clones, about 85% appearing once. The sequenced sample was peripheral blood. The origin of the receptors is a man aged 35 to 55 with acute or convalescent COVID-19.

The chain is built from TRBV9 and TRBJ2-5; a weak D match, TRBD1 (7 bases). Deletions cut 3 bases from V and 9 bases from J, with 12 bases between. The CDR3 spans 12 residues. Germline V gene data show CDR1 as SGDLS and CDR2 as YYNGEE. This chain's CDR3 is CASSEGAGSQYF. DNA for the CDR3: TGTGCCAGCAGCGAGGGGGCGGGGTCCCAGTACTTC.

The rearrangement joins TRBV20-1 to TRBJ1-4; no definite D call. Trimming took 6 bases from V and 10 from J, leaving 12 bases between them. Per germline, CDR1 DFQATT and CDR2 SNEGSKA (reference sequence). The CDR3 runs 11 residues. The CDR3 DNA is TGCAGTGCCTCGAGTCTTGGAAAACTGTTTTTT. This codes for CSASSLGKLFF.

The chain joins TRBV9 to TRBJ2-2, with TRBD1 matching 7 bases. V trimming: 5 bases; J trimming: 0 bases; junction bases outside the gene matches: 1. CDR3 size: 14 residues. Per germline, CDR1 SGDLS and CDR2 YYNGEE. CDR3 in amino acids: CASRGQSNTGELFF. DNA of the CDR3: TGTGCCAGCAGGGGACAGTCGAACACCGGGGAGCTGTTTTTT.

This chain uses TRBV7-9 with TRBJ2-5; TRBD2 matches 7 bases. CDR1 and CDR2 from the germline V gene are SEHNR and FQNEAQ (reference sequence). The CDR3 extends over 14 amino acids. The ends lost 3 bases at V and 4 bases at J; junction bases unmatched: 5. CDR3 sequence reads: CASSFPGGPETQYF. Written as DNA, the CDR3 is TGTGCCAGCAGCTTCCCGGGGGGACCAGAGACCCAGTACTTC.

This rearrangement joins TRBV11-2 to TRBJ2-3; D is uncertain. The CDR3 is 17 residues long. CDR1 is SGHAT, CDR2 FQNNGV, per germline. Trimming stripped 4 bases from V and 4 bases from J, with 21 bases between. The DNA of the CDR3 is TGTGCCAGCAGCTCCCTGAATTCAGTTAAGTCCCCAGATACGCAGTATTTT. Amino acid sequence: CASSSLNSVKSPDTQYF.

The CDR3 region is CASSFGGVGGANVLTF. The DNA for the CDR3 is TGTGCCAGCAGCTTCGGGGGGGTCGGAGGGGCCAACGTCCTGACTTTC. This chain connects TRBV5-4 to TRBJ2-6; the match to TRBD2 covers 8 bases. This CDR3 spans 16 amino acids. Germline V gene sequence: CDR1 SGHNT, CDR2 YYREEE (reference sequence). The V and J ends lost 2 bases and 4 bases, in that order; junction bases with no gene match: 5.

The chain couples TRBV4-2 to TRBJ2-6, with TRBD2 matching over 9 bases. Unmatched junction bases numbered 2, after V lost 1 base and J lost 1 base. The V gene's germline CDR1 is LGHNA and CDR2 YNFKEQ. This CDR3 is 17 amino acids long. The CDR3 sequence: CASSQVAGASGANVLTF. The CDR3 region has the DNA TGTGCCAGCAGCCAAGTAGCGGGGGCATCTGGGGCCAACGTCCTGACTTTC.

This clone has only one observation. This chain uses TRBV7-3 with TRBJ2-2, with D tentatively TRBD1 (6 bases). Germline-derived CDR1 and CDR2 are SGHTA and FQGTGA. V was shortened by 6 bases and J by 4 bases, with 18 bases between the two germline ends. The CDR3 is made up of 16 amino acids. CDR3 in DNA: TGTGCCAGCAGGAGTCCCACACAGGGAATCACCGGGGAGCTGTTTTTT. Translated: CASRSPTQGITGELFF.

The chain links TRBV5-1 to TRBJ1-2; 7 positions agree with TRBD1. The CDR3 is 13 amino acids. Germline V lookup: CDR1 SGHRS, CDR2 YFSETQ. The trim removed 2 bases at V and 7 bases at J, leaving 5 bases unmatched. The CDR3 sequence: CASSLQGSSGYTF. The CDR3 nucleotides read TGCGCCAGCAGCTTACAGGGGTCGAGTGGCTACACCTTC. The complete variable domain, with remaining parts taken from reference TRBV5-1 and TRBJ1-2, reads KAGVTQTPRYLIKTRGQQVTLSCSPISGHRSVSWYQQTPGQGLQFLFEYFSETQRNKGNFPGRFSGRQFSNSRSEMNVSTLELGDSALYLCASSLQGSSGYTFGSGTRLTVV.

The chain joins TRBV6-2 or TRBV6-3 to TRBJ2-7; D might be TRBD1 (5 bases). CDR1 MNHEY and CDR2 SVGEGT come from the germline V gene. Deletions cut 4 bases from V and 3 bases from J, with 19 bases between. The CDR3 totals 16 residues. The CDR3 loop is CASSSLATEGVYEQYF. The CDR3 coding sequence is TGTGCCAGCAGTTCGCTTGCCACGGAAGGGGTCTACGAGCAGTACTTC.

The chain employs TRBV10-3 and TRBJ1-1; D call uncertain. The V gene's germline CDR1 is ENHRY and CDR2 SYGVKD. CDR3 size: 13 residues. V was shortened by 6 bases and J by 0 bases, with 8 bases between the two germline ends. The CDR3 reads CAISNRVNTEAFF. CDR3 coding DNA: TGTGCCATCAGCAACCGCGTGAACACTGAAGCTTTCTTT.

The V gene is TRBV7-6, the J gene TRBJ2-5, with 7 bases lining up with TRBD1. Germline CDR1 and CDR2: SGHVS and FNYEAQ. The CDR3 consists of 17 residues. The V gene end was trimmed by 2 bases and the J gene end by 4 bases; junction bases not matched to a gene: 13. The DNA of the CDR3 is TGTGCCAGCAGCTTATATCCACTCGACAGGGTGGGAGAGACCCAGTACTTC. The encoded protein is CASSLYPLDRVGETQYF.

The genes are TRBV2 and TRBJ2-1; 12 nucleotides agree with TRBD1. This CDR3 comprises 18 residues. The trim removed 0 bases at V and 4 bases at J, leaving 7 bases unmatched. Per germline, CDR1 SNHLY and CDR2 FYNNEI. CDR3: CASSEAQGQGAIYNEQFF. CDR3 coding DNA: TGTGCCAGCAGTGAAGCGCAGGGACAGGGGGCGATTTACAATGAGCAGTTCTTC.